This is a list of T cell receptor beta chains from one sample in a study of T-cell memory formation after mild COVID-19. MiXCR was run by TCRdb on the 5' RACE reads, yielding one entry per CDR3 protein. The sample carries around 200,000 distinct CDR3 sequences, 9.5% recorded once. Sample: PBMCs or a T cell subset sorted from them (not recorded which). These receptors were taken from a man between 18 and 29 years old who had mild COVID-19 (a few samples of this study predate the infection). Cell type and time point are not known. The CDR3 runs from the conserved cysteine through the conserved F or W. The D gene is left open where the match is weak. Some rows mark clone size as missing; the rest say once, few, many or name a class of expanded clone.

j_call: TRBJ2-5; clone_size: few; d_call: .; v_call: TRBV2; cdr3_aa: CASKPPGQETQYF; cdr3_nt: TGTGCCAGCAAGCCCCCGGGACAAGAGACCCAGTACTTC
j_call: TRBJ2-1; clone_size: many; d_call: .; v_call: TRBV12-3/TRBV12-4; cdr3_aa: CASSLRGDEQFF; cdr3_nt: TGTGCCAGCAGTTTAAGGGGGGATGAGCAGTTCTTC
j_call: TRBJ2-5; clone_size: few; d_call: TRBD1; v_call: TRBV2; cdr3_aa: CASSADRGETQYF; cdr3_nt: TGTGCCAGCAGTGCGGACAGGGGAGAGACCCAGTACTTC
j_call: TRBJ1-1; clone_size: few; d_call: TRBD1; v_call: TRBV20-1; cdr3_aa: CSARPRTGNTEAFF; cdr3_nt: TGCAGTGCTAGACCCCGGACAGGGAACACTGAAGCTTTCTTT
j_call: TRBJ2-6; clone_size: .; d_call: TRBD1; v_call: TRBV29-1; cdr3_aa: CSVGSGTGLGANVLTF; cdr3_nt: TGCAGCGTGGGGTCCGGGACAGGGTTAGGGGCCAACGTCCTGACTTTC
j_call: TRBJ2-1; clone_size: .; d_call: .; v_call: TRBV6-2/TRBV6-3; cdr3_aa: CASSEWRGGLLFF; cdr3_nt: TGTGCCAGCAGTGAGTGGAGGGGCGGTCTCCTGTTCTTC
j_call: TRBJ1-5; clone_size: .; d_call: .; v_call: TRBV7-2; cdr3_aa: CASSLWGGWQPQHF; cdr3_nt: TGTGCCAGCAGCCTTTGGGGGGGTTGGCAGCCCCAGCATTTT
j_call: TRBJ1-1; clone_size: few; d_call: .; v_call: TRBV7-9; cdr3_aa: CASSLGPGVNTEAFF; cdr3_nt: TGTGCCAGCAGCTTAGGGCCAGGGGTTAACACTGAAGCTTTCTTT
j_call: TRBJ1-1; clone_size: few; d_call: .; v_call: TRBV12-3/TRBV12-4; cdr3_aa: CASSLNFRAEAFF; cdr3_nt: TGTGCCAGCAGTTTAAATTTCAGGGCTGAAGCTTTCTTT
j_call: TRBJ1-1; clone_size: .; d_call: .; v_call: TRBV5-6; cdr3_aa: CASSFRLGAMNTEAFF; cdr3_nt: TGTGCCAGCAGTTTTAGACTCGGGGCGATGAACACTGAAGCTTTCTTT
j_call: TRBJ2-3; clone_size: many; d_call: .; v_call: TRBV11-2; cdr3_aa: CASTRAGTDTQYF; cdr3_nt: TGTGCCAGCACCCGGGCGGGAACAGATACGCAGTATTTT
j_call: TRBJ2-3; clone_size: .; d_call: .; v_call: TRBV29-1; cdr3_aa: CSAFRGSTDTQYF; cdr3_nt: TGCAGCGCTTTTCGGGGGAGCACAGATACGCAGTATTTT
j_call: TRBJ1-2; clone_size: .; d_call: TRBD1; v_call: TRBV4-3; cdr3_aa: CASSQRGRGYGYTF; cdr3_nt: TGCGCCAGCAGCCAAAGGGGGCGCGGCTATGGCTACACCTTC
j_call: TRBJ2-2; clone_size: few; d_call: .; v_call: TRBV15; cdr3_aa: CATSRDPTGELFF; cdr3_nt: TGTGCCACCAGCAGAGATCCGACCGGGGAGCTGTTTTTT
j_call: TRBJ2-3; clone_size: .; d_call: .; v_call: TRBV29-1; cdr3_aa: CSVASGASTDTQYF; cdr3_nt: TGCAGCGTTGCTTCGGGGGCAAGCACAGATACGCAGTATTTT
j_call: TRBJ1-5; clone_size: .; d_call: TRBD1; v_call: TRBV7-2; cdr3_aa: CASSLASGGHQPQHF; cdr3_nt: TGTGCCAGCAGCTTAGCTTCAGGGGGTCATCAGCCCCAGCATTTT
j_call: TRBJ1-6; clone_size: few; d_call: TRBD1; v_call: TRBV27; cdr3_aa: CASRFDRGPSPLHF; cdr3_nt: TGTGCCAGCAGATTCGACAGGGGGCCTTCACCCCTCCACTTT
j_call: TRBJ2-7; clone_size: few; d_call: .; v_call: TRBV5-1; cdr3_aa: CASSLRGNPGEQYF; cdr3_nt: TGCGCCAGCAGCTTGCGTGGGAACCCGGGCGAGCAGTACTTC
j_call: TRBJ2-5; clone_size: .; d_call: .; v_call: TRBV5-1; cdr3_aa: CASSWPSSQETQYF; cdr3_nt: TGCGCCAGCAGCTGGCCCTCTAGCCAAGAGACCCAGTACTTC
j_call: TRBJ1-5; clone_size: .; d_call: .; v_call: TRBV7-8; cdr3_aa: CASSDTGRAAQPQHF; cdr3_nt: TGTGCCAGCAGCGATACAGGGAGGGCGGCTCAGCCCCAGCATTTT
j_call: TRBJ2-5; clone_size: few; d_call: TRBD2; v_call: TRBV20-1; cdr3_aa: CSALRMTAGRQETQYF; cdr3_nt: TGCAGTGCTCTAAGGATGACGGCCGGGAGGCAAGAGACCCAGTACTTC
j_call: TRBJ1-1; clone_size: .; d_call: .; v_call: TRBV2; cdr3_aa: CASSPIRTEAFF; cdr3_nt: TGTGCCAGCAGCCCCATCAGGACCGAAGCTTTCTTT
j_call: TRBJ1-3; clone_size: .; d_call: .; v_call: TRBV10-3; cdr3_aa: CAISEISGNTIYF; cdr3_nt: TGTGCCATCAGTGAGATCTCTGGAAACACCATATATTTT
j_call: TRBJ2-3; clone_size: .; d_call: .; v_call: TRBV30; cdr3_aa: CAWSVSTDTQYF; cdr3_nt: TGTGCCTGGAGTGTAAGCACAGATACGCAGTATTTT
j_call: TRBJ2-7; clone_size: .; d_call: TRBD1; v_call: TRBV29-1; cdr3_aa: CSAGQGYEQYF; cdr3_nt: TGCAGCGCGGGACAGGGCTACGAGCAGTACTTC
j_call: TRBJ2-5; clone_size: few; d_call: .; v_call: TRBV7-2; cdr3_aa: CASRKVGAETQYF; cdr3_nt: TGTGCCAGCAGGAAAGTGGGGGCAGAGACCCAGTACTTC
j_call: TRBJ2-5; clone_size: .; d_call: .; v_call: TRBV18; cdr3_aa: CASSPPPLGVRQETQYF; cdr3_nt: TGTGCCAGCTCACCACCTCCGCTGGGTGTTCGACAAGAGACCCAGTACTTC
j_call: TRBJ2-5; clone_size: few; d_call: TRBD2; v_call: TRBV6-5; cdr3_aa: CASSPRLGEGETQYF; cdr3_nt: TGTGCCAGCAGTCCCCGTTTGGGGGAGGGGGAGACCCAGTACTTC
j_call: TRBJ2-7; clone_size: few; d_call: .; v_call: TRBV5-4; cdr3_aa: CASSTSGTGNYEQYF; cdr3_nt: TGTGCCAGCAGCACCTCCGGGACCGGAAACTACGAGCAGTACTTC
j_call: TRBJ1-6; clone_size: few; d_call: .; v_call: TRBV5-1; cdr3_aa: CASSLEGNGSPLHF; cdr3_nt: TGCGCCAGCAGCTTGGAGGGAAATGGTTCACCCCTCCACTTT
j_call: TRBJ2-7; clone_size: few; d_call: TRBD1; v_call: TRBV19; cdr3_aa: CASSRRAGGSYEQYF; cdr3_nt: TGTGCCAGTAGTAGGCGGGCAGGGGGCTCCTACGAGCAGTACTTC
j_call: TRBJ2-1; clone_size: many; d_call: .; v_call: TRBV4-3; cdr3_aa: CASSQDWAGAYNEQFF; cdr3_nt: TGCGCCAGCAGCCAAGATTGGGCAGGGGCCTACAATGAGCAGTTCTTC
j_call: TRBJ1-5; clone_size: few; d_call: .; v_call: TRBV12-3/TRBV12-4; cdr3_aa: CASSFTGHQPQHF; cdr3_nt: TGTGCCAGCAGTTTTACAGGACATCAGCCCCAGCATTTT
j_call: TRBJ2-1; clone_size: many; d_call: .; v_call: TRBV9; cdr3_aa: CASSPWRGNYNEQFF; cdr3_nt: TGTGCCAGCAGTCCCTGGCGGGGAAACTACAATGAGCAGTTCTTC
j_call: TRBJ2-1; clone_size: few; d_call: TRBD2; v_call: TRBV24-1; cdr3_aa: CATSEAGGPRNEQFF; cdr3_nt: TGTGCCACCAGTGAGGCGGGGGGGCCGAGGAATGAGCAGTTCTTC
j_call: TRBJ2-2; clone_size: few; d_call: TRBD1; v_call: TRBV24-1; cdr3_aa: CATAPSGTGSTGELFF; cdr3_nt: TGTGCCACAGCACCTTCCGGGACAGGGAGCACCGGGGAGCTGTTTTTT
j_call: TRBJ2-1; clone_size: few; d_call: .; v_call: TRBV25-1; cdr3_aa: CASASVTGTSYNEQFF; cdr3_nt: TGTGCCAGCGCGTCCGTGACAGGAACCTCCTACAATGAGCAGTTCTTC
j_call: TRBJ2-7; clone_size: .; d_call: TRBD1; v_call: TRBV20-1; cdr3_aa: CSARALGTGVWEQYF; cdr3_nt: TGCAGTGCTAGAGCCCTGGGGACAGGGGTGTGGGAGCAGTACTTC
j_call: TRBJ1-6; clone_size: few; d_call: .; v_call: TRBV20-1; cdr3_aa: CSASPPVPNSPLHF; cdr3_nt: TGCAGTGCTAGCCCCCCAGTTCCTAATTCACCCCTCCACTTT
j_call: TRBJ2-1; clone_size: many; d_call: TRBD2; v_call: TRBV5-1; cdr3_aa: CASSLAIAGGRSNEQFF; cdr3_nt: TGCGCCAGCAGCTTGGCCATAGCGGGGGGGAGAAGTAATGAGCAGTTCTTC